One TCR beta chain is described in this entry. The data were obtained in a study of OX40 agonist ivuxolimab in advanced cancers. Trimming stripped 6 bases from V and 8 bases from J, with 16 bases between. CDR3 size: 14 residues. The germline CDR1 and CDR2 sequences are LNHDA and SQIVND (reference sequence). Libraries were prepared by immunoSEQ multiplex PCR; TCRdb keeps only in-frame clonotypes and omits some of them. The sample gives about 58,000 clones, approximately 80% of which show up once; 0.75% is in the top ten. V gene TRBV19 combines with J gene TRBJ1-4; unclear D gene. This TCR derives from an adult with an advanced solid tumor such as melanoma, head and neck, liver or kidney cancer. The starting material was CD4+ or CD8+ T cells sorted from blood, obtained in a trial of the OX40 agonist ivuxolimab. CDR3 sequence (DNA): TGTGCCAGTAGCCCTCAGCTAGGGTGGGAAAAACTGTTTTTT. Translation: CASSPQLGWEKLFF.